This TCR beta chain appears in the sequencing data of a study of CXCR3-negative and CXCR3-positive naive CD8 T cells. Study outcomes and limitations: Both naive subsets had comparably high diversity; memory CD8+ cells much lower.

The authors made the TRB cDNA libraries by 5' RACE using UMI labels. Each CDR3 protein gets one entry in TCRdb, which reprocessed the 5' RACE reads and gives no DNA. The sample features 65,000 to 85,000 distinct CDR3 sequences, with 1.5% in its top ten. The CDR3 has 13 amino acids. CDR1 and CDR2 from the germline V gene are SGHDN and FVKESK. With regard to this clonotype: Its target is not known.

This sequence was found in a human donor in good health. Some clones in this sample may be carry-over from other donors' samples. Sequenced input: naive CXCR3- CD8+ T cells from blood. Subset here: CD45RO-CCR7+CD27+CD95- naive CD8+ T cells lacking CXCR3 (TNR3-). The chain recombines TRBV14 with TRBJ2-7. This CDR3 is CASSFHEYFEQYF.